This is a list of T cell receptor beta chains from one sample in a study of shared clonotypes between healthy human individuals. Assay used: immunoSEQ multiplex PCR; TCRdb lists only in-frame clones, some missing. Of some 2.4 million clones listed, approximately 93% are singletons. Sample: naive CD4+ T cells from PBMCs. The source of these receptors is a young man in good health. Some clones in this sample may be carry-over from other donors' samples. CDR3s include the opening cysteine and the closing phenylalanine or tryptophan. Fields, in order: clone size, J gene, D gene, V gene, CDR3 protein, CDR3 DNA. The D gene is left open where the match is weak. Rows give clone size only sometimes, using once, few, many, or a class for an expanded clone.

clone_size: -
j_call: TRBJ1-2
d_call: -
v_call: TRBV7-9
cdr3_aa: CASSLNRQWGTF
cdr3_nt: TGTGCCAGCAGCTTAAATCGGCAATGGGGCACCTTC

clone_size: -
j_call: TRBJ2-7
d_call: TRBD1
v_call: TRBV5-8
cdr3_aa: CASSWRTGYPYEQYF
cdr3_nt: TGTGCCAGCAGCTGGAGGACAGGCTATCCCTACGAGCAGTACTTC

clone_size: -
j_call: TRBJ2-1
d_call: TRBD2
v_call: TRBV4-2
cdr3_aa: CASSPGTSRDNEQFF
cdr3_nt: TGTGCCAGCAGCCCCGGGACTAGCCGGGACAATGAGCAGTTCTTC

clone_size: -
j_call: TRBJ1-2
d_call: -
v_call: TRBV5-1
cdr3_aa: CASSLEADGRYGYTF
cdr3_nt: TGCGCCAGCAGCTTGGAAGCGGACGGGAGATATGGCTACACCTTC

clone_size: -
j_call: TRBJ1-2
d_call: -
v_call: TRBV5-1
cdr3_aa: CASSFSDITYGYTF
cdr3_nt: TGCGCCAGCAGCTTCTCGGACATCACCTATGGCTACACCTTC

clone_size: -
j_call: TRBJ1-1
d_call: TRBD1
v_call: TRBV10-1
cdr3_aa: CASSEGTGAPNTEAFF
cdr3_nt: TGCGCCAGCAGTGAGGGGACAGGGGCACCGAACACTGAAGCTTTCTTT

clone_size: -
j_call: TRBJ2-1
d_call: TRBD2
v_call: TRBV7-3
cdr3_aa: CASSTSGGEQFF
cdr3_nt: TGTGCCAGCAGCACCTCGGGGGGTGAGCAGTTCTTC

clone_size: -
j_call: TRBJ2-7
d_call: TRBD2
v_call: TRBV29-1
cdr3_aa: CSVPKREGTNEQYF
cdr3_nt: TGCAGCGTCCCAAAGCGGGAGGGAACGAACGAGCAGTACTTC

clone_size: -
j_call: TRBJ2-5
d_call: TRBD1
v_call: TRBV7-2
cdr3_aa: CASSLQGAQTQYF
cdr3_nt: TGTGCCAGCAGCTTACAGGGGGCACAGACCCAGTACTTC

clone_size: -
j_call: TRBJ2-2
d_call: -
v_call: TRBV18
cdr3_aa: CASSPLWRDTGELFF
cdr3_nt: TGTGCCAGCTCACCGTTATGGAGGGACACCGGGGAGCTGTTTTTT

clone_size: -
j_call: TRBJ1-5
d_call: TRBD1
v_call: TRBV27
cdr3_aa: CASSSIQGASNQPQHF
cdr3_nt: TGTGCCAGCAGTTCGATACAGGGGGCTAGCAATCAGCCCCAGCATTTT

clone_size: -
j_call: TRBJ2-1
d_call: TRBD2
v_call: TRBV18
cdr3_aa: CASSPPSGRGEQFF
cdr3_nt: TGTGCCAGCTCACCACCCTCGGGGAGGGGTGAGCAGTTCTTC

clone_size: -
j_call: TRBJ1-1
d_call: -
v_call: TRBV6-4
cdr3_aa: CASSASQGDTEAFF
cdr3_nt: TGTGCCAGCAGTGCTAGTCAGGGTGACACTGAAGCTTTCTTT

clone_size: -
j_call: TRBJ2-1
d_call: TRBD1
v_call: TRBV5-1
cdr3_aa: CASRRDRSSYNEQFF
cdr3_nt: TGCGCCAGCAGGAGGGACAGGTCCTCCTACAATGAGCAGTTCTTC

clone_size: -
j_call: TRBJ1-4
d_call: TRBD1
v_call: TRBV23-1
cdr3_aa: CASSLDRGNEKLFF
cdr3_nt: TGCGCCAGCAGTCTTGACAGGGGGAATGAAAAACTGTTTTTT

clone_size: -
j_call: TRBJ2-1
d_call: -
v_call: TRBV5-4
cdr3_aa: CASSLPGFSEQFF
cdr3_nt: TGTGCCAGCAGCTTGCCAGGGTTCAGTGAGCAGTTCTTC

clone_size: once
j_call: TRBJ1-1
d_call: -
v_call: TRBV27
cdr3_aa: CASSLFRTLNTEAFF
cdr3_nt: TGTGCCAGCAGTTTATTTCGGACACTGAACACTGAAGCTTTCTTT

clone_size: -
j_call: TRBJ2-7
d_call: TRBD2
v_call: TRBV2
cdr3_aa: CANQRSGGSYEQYF
cdr3_nt: TGTGCCAACCAACGTAGCGGGGGCTCCTACGAGCAGTACTTC

clone_size: -
j_call: TRBJ1-2
d_call: TRBD1
v_call: TRBV7-9
cdr3_aa: CASSRKTGAHNYGYTF
cdr3_nt: TGTGCCAGCAGCAGGAAGACAGGGGCGCATAACTATGGCTACACCTTC

clone_size: -
j_call: TRBJ2-2
d_call: -
v_call: TRBV12-5
cdr3_aa: CASGLDASEGHTGELFF
cdr3_nt: TGTGCTAGTGGTTTAGACGCTAGCGAGGGGCACACCGGGGAGCTGTTTTTT

clone_size: -
j_call: TRBJ1-2
d_call: -
v_call: TRBV27
cdr3_aa: CASRDRLAGGYTF
cdr3_nt: TGTGCCAGCAGGGATAGATTGGCGGGTGGCTACACCTTC

clone_size: -
j_call: TRBJ2-1
d_call: -
v_call: TRBV27
cdr3_aa: CASSLHKGEQFF
cdr3_nt: TGTGCCAGCAGTCTCCACAAGGGGGAGCAGTTCTTC

clone_size: -
j_call: TRBJ1-5
d_call: -
v_call: TRBV27
cdr3_aa: CASSRDQPQHF
cdr3_nt: TGTGCCAGCAGCCGAGATCAGCCCCAGCATTTT

clone_size: -
j_call: TRBJ1-1
d_call: TRBD1
v_call: TRBV7-9
cdr3_aa: CASSVLGTANTEAFF
cdr3_nt: TGTGCCAGCAGCGTATTGGGGACAGCTAACACTGAAGCTTTCTTT

clone_size: -
j_call: TRBJ1-5
d_call: -
v_call: TRBV6-1
cdr3_aa: CASSDRTHILRWPQHF
cdr3_nt: TGTGCCAGCAGTGACAGGACACATATCCTGAGGTGGCCCCAGCATTTT

clone_size: once
j_call: TRBJ2-3
d_call: TRBD1
v_call: TRBV9
cdr3_aa: CASSADRGTDTQYF
cdr3_nt: TGTGCCAGCAGCGCGGACAGGGGAACAGATACGCAGTATTTT

clone_size: -
j_call: TRBJ1-5
d_call: TRBD1
v_call: TRBV7-2
cdr3_aa: CASSFRTGNDQPQHF
cdr3_nt: TGTGCCAGCAGCTTTCGGACAGGGAACGACCAGCCCCAGCATTTT

clone_size: -
j_call: TRBJ1-1
d_call: TRBD1
v_call: TRBV5-1
cdr3_aa: CASSLGMSGGRDTEAFF
cdr3_nt: TGCGCCAGCAGCTTGGGTATGTCAGGGGGAAGGGACACTGAAGCTTTCTTT

clone_size: once
j_call: TRBJ2-6
d_call: -
v_call: TRBV13
cdr3_aa: CASSLASGANVLTF
cdr3_nt: TGTGCCAGCAGCTTAGCCTCTGGGGCCAACGTCCTGACTTTC

clone_size: -
j_call: TRBJ1-4
d_call: -
v_call: TRBV28
cdr3_aa: CASSLFSPGWSEKLFF
cdr3_nt: TGTGCCAGCAGTTTATTCTCTCCAGGGTGGAGTGAAAAACTGTTTTTT

clone_size: once
j_call: TRBJ1-4
d_call: TRBD1
v_call: TRBV5-4
cdr3_aa: CASSSTRTGGNEKLFF
cdr3_nt: TGTGCCAGCAGCTCTACTCGGACAGGGGGTAATGAAAAACTGTTTTTT

clone_size: -
j_call: TRBJ1-1
d_call: -
v_call: TRBV7-2
cdr3_aa: CASSFLSAGNTEAFF
cdr3_nt: TGTGCCAGCAGCTTTCTCTCCGCTGGGAACACTGAAGCTTTCTTT

clone_size: -
j_call: TRBJ2-7
d_call: TRBD2
v_call: TRBV25-1
cdr3_aa: CASSELELAGSYEQYF
cdr3_nt: TGTGCCAGCAGTGAATTGGAACTAGCGGGGTCCTACGAGCAGTACTTC

clone_size: once
j_call: TRBJ1-2
d_call: TRBD1
v_call: TRBV9
cdr3_aa: CASSPQTGGDGYTF
cdr3_nt: TGTGCCAGCAGCCCTCAAACAGGGGGCGATGGCTACACCTTC

clone_size: -
j_call: TRBJ2-3
d_call: -
v_call: TRBV28
cdr3_aa: CASRNTDTQYF
cdr3_nt: TGTGCCAGCAGGAACACAGATACGCAGTATTTT

clone_size: -
j_call: TRBJ2-4
d_call: -
v_call: TRBV21-1
cdr3_aa: CASSFQGAKNIQYF
cdr3_nt: TGTGCCAGCAGTTTCCAGGGAGCCAAAAACATTCAGTACTTC

clone_size: -
j_call: TRBJ2-2
d_call: -
v_call: TRBV5-1
cdr3_aa: CATFNNRGELFF
cdr3_nt: TGCGCCACCTTCAACAACAGGGGGGAGCTGTTTTTT

clone_size: -
j_call: TRBJ2-1
d_call: -
v_call: TRBV18
cdr3_aa: CASSPLPTGDEQFF
cdr3_nt: TGTGCCAGCTCACCCCTGCCGACTGGCGATGAGCAGTTCTTC

clone_size: -
j_call: TRBJ1-2
d_call: -
v_call: TRBV5-6
cdr3_aa: CASSLVMDTKGYTF
cdr3_nt: TGTGCCAGCAGCTTGGTTATGGACACGAAGGGCTACACCTTC

clone_size: -
j_call: TRBJ1-5
d_call: -
v_call: TRBV28
cdr3_aa: CASITAKIYSNQPQHF
cdr3_nt: TGTGCCAGCATCACGGCGAAGATCTATAGCAATCAGCCCCAGCATTTT

clone_size: -
j_call: TRBJ2-7
d_call: TRBD2
v_call: TRBV27
cdr3_aa: CASSQRLAGGRHEQYF
cdr3_nt: TGTGCCAGCAGTCAACGACTAGCGGGAGGGCGTCACGAGCAGTACTTC

clone_size: -
j_call: TRBJ2-1
d_call: TRBD2
v_call: TRBV5-1
cdr3_aa: CASSYGTSDNEQFF
cdr3_nt: TGCGCCAGCAGCTACGGGACTAGCGACAATGAGCAGTTCTTC

clone_size: -
j_call: TRBJ2-5
d_call: -
v_call: TRBV18
cdr3_aa: CASSPGGETQYF
cdr3_nt: TGTGCCAGCTCACCCGGGGGTGAGACCCAGTACTTC

clone_size: -
j_call: TRBJ1-3
d_call: TRBD1
v_call: TRBV7-9
cdr3_aa: CASSLKQGAGDTIYF
cdr3_nt: TGTGCCAGCAGCTTAAAACAGGGGGCTGGGGACACCATATATTTT

clone_size: -
j_call: TRBJ2-5
d_call: -
v_call: TRBV5-1
cdr3_aa: CASSTSLGLKETQYF
cdr3_nt: TGCGCCAGCAGCACAAGCTTGGGGCTCAAAGAGACCCAGTACTTC

clone_size: -
j_call: TRBJ1-5
d_call: TRBD1
v_call: TRBV7-4
cdr3_aa: CASSFTGQGINQPQHF
cdr3_nt: TGTGCCAGCAGCTTTACCGGACAGGGGATCAATCAGCCCCAGCATTTT

clone_size: -
j_call: TRBJ1-2
d_call: -
v_call: TRBV19
cdr3_aa: CASSIRPPYGYTF
cdr3_nt: TGTGCCAGTAGTATCAGGCCCCCCTATGGCTACACCTTC

clone_size: -
j_call: TRBJ1-1
d_call: TRBD1
v_call: TRBV28
cdr3_aa: CASRARDRGTEAFF
cdr3_nt: TGTGCCAGCAGAGCCCGGGACAGGGGGACTGAAGCTTTCTTT

clone_size: once
j_call: TRBJ2-7
d_call: TRBD2
v_call: TRBV11-2
cdr3_aa: CASSSLAGTAYEQYF
cdr3_nt: TGTGCCAGCAGTTCACTAGCGGGAACCGCCTACGAGCAGTACTTC

clone_size: -
j_call: TRBJ1-4
d_call: -
v_call: TRBV18
cdr3_aa: CASSLWTGAESEKLFF
cdr3_nt: TGTGCCAGCTCACTTTGGACGGGAGCTGAGAGTGAAAAACTGTTTTTT

clone_size: -
j_call: TRBJ1-3
d_call: TRBD1
v_call: TRBV7-2
cdr3_aa: CASSLDLEQGALGNTIYF
cdr3_nt: TGTGCCAGCAGCTTAGACCTAGAACAGGGGGCGCTGGGAAACACCATATATTTT

clone_size: -
j_call: TRBJ2-1
d_call: -
v_call: TRBV5-1
cdr3_aa: CASSLVLKAGEQFF
cdr3_nt: TGCGCCAGCAGCTTGGTGTTGAAGGCCGGTGAGCAGTTCTTC

clone_size: -
j_call: TRBJ2-5
d_call: -
v_call: TRBV7-6
cdr3_aa: CASSIPQETQYF
cdr3_nt: TGTGCCAGCAGCATACCACAAGAGACCCAGTACTTC